The 6 T cell receptor beta chains below come from one sample, sequenced in a study of cytomegalovirus exposure and HLA in healthy donors. Measured with immunoSEQ multiplex PCR; TCRdb has only the in-frame clones, and not every one. The data hold tens of thousands of clones, with about 90% observed a single time. Input material: PBMCs. The receptors were gathered from a woman younger than 30 in good health and CMV-seronegative.

The chain has TRBV5-1 and TRBJ2-2, with a tentative D call TRBD2 (6 bases). V lost 7 bases, J lost 0 bases, and 10 bases lay in between. The germline V gene has CDR1 SGHRS and CDR2 YFSETQ. The CDR3 is 14 residues long. CDR3 DNA: TGCGCCAGCGGCGGGACTCCGAACACCGGGGAGCTGTTTTTT. It yields the protein CASGGTPNTGELFF.

The chain couples TRBV6-1 to TRBJ2-3; D is undetermined. Germline-derived CDR1 and CDR2 are MNHNS and SASEGT. With 4 bases removed from V and 1 base from J, the gap between germline ends came to 6 bases. The CDR3 runs 13 residues. The CDR3 reads CASSGVGTDTQYF. In DNA, the CDR3 is TGTGCCAGCAGTGGAGTAGGCACAGATACGCAGTATTTT.

This clone was seen more than once but under ten times. The chain uses TRBV6-1 and TRBJ2-5, with 8 bases aligning to TRBD2. Unmatched junction bases numbered 8, after V lost 1 base and J lost 4 bases. Germline assignment: CDR1 MNHNS and CDR2 SASEGT. This CDR3 is 16 amino acids long. CDR3 coding DNA: TGTGCCAGCAGTGAAGAAGGTCCAGCGGGAGCAGAGACCCAGTACTTC. Translating gives CASSEEGPAGAETQYF.

This clone was picked up a small number of times. The V and J genes are TRBV19 and TRBJ2-7, with a tentative D call TRBD1 (6 bases). Germline CDR1 LNHDA, CDR2 SQIVND (reference sequence). Trimming left V 5 bases short and J 6 bases short, with 17 bases between. The CDR3 extends over 14 amino acids. This chain's CDR3 is CASSQQGTVSEQYF. CDR3 DNA sequence: TGTGCCAGTAGTCAACAGGGAACAGTCTCCGAGCAGTACTTC.

The V gene is TRBV9, the J gene TRBJ2-2, with 9 bases matching TRBD1. Germline assignment: CDR1 SGDLS and CDR2 YYNGEE. This CDR3 is built from 15 residues. V lost 2 bases to trimming and J lost 6 bases; unmatched junction nucleotides: 5. DNA for the CDR3: TGTGCCAGCAGCGTTTCGACAGGGGGTTCCGGGGAGCTGTTTTTT. It encodes CASSVSTGGSGELFF.

This chain joins TRBV11-3 and TRBJ2-3; perhaps TRBD2 as D (5 bases). V was shortened by 5 bases and J by 0 bases, with 9 bases between the two germline ends. This CDR3 spans 14 amino acids. Germline V gives CDR1 SGHNT, CDR2 YENEEA. The CDR3, as DNA: TGTGCCAGCAGCACGGGGATTAGCACAGATACGCAGTATTTT. It yields the protein CASSTGISTDTQYF.